These 18 T cell receptor beta chains came from one sample sequenced in a study of cytomegalovirus exposure and HLA in healthy donors. Sequencing was performed with immunoSEQ multiplex PCR; in TCRdb, only in-frame clones are kept and a portion is missing. In the table there are almost 75,000 clones, around four fifths of which are singletons. Sequencing was performed on PBMCs. These receptors came from a man aged 25-45 years in good health and CMV-seronegative.

The chain links TRBV5-4 to TRBJ1-2, with 9 bases lining up with TRBD1. The CDR3 extends over 12 amino acids. V lost 2 bases, J lost 8 bases, and 1 base stayed unmatched. CDR1 and CDR2 (germline): SGHNT, YYREEE (reference sequence). In DNA form, the CDR3 reads TGTGCCAGCAGCTTCGACAGGGGGGGCTACACCTTC. It specifies CASSFDRGGYTF.

The genes are TRBV10-3 and TRBJ1-2; TRBD1 matches 7 bases. Germline-derived CDR1 and CDR2 are ENHRY and SYGVKD. The trim removed 2 bases at V and 8 bases at J, leaving 11 bases unmatched. CDR3 length: 15 residues. The CDR3 sequence: CAISEQPGGHGGYTF. DNA of the CDR3: TGTGCCATCAGTGAGCAGCCAGGGGGTCACGGGGGCTACACCTTC.

The table lists this clone with a few counts. The gene calls are TRBV2 and TRBJ1-2, with 8 bases fitting TRBD1. The CDR3 runs 13 residues. CDR1 SNHLY and CDR2 FYNNEI come from the germline V gene. The V segment lost 8 bases and the J segment 4 bases; nucleotides outside the gene matches: 6. CDR3 region: CASQAGQAYGYTF. The CDR3 bases are TGTGCCAGCCAGGCGGGACAGGCCTATGGCTACACCTTC.

The rearrangement links TRBV28 to TRBJ1-3, with D perhaps matching TRBD1 (5 bases). This CDR3 is 14 amino acids long. Trimming removed 3 bases from V and 0 bases from J, with 6 bases in between. Germline CDR1 is MDHEN and CDR2 is SYDVKM. The chain's CDR3 is CASSLTVSGNTIYF. CDR3 nucleotide sequence: TGTGCCAGCAGTTTGACAGTCTCTGGAAACACCATATATTTT.

This chain joins TRBV6-1 and TRBJ1-5; TRBD1 might be the D (5 bases). This CDR3 has 15 residues. Between the trimmed V and J ends, which lost 10 bases and 0 bases, there was a span of 16 bases. The germline V gene has CDR1 MNHNS and CDR2 SASEGT. CDR3 protein: CATVPGVLSNQPQHF. As DNA, the CDR3 is TGTGCCACCGTGCCGGGGGTCCTTAGCAATCAGCCCCAGCATTTT.

The CDR3 sequence: CASSQDFGGRPEAFF. In DNA, the CDR3 is TGCGCCAGCAGCCAAGACTTCGGAGGGAGGCCTGAAGCTTTCTTT. The genes are TRBV4-1 and TRBJ1-1; no firm D call. The germline CDR1 and CDR2 sequences are MGHRA and YSYEKL. Trimming took off 0 bases at V and 6 bases at J, with 14 bases between the two ends. This CDR3 is 15 amino acids long.

The DNA for the CDR3 is TGTGCCAGCAGCTCGACGGGAGAGAACGAGCAGTACTTC. Protein sequence: CASSSTGENEQYF. The chain combines TRBV7-3 with TRBJ2-7, with a possible D match to TRBD2 (6 bases). Looked up from germline, CDR1 is SGHTA and CDR2 is FQGTGA. This CDR3 comprises 13 residues. Trimming took 4 bases from V and 5 from J, leaving 12 bases between them.

The chain recombines TRBV5-4 with TRBJ2-5; 7 nucleotides agree with TRBD2. Germline values: CDR1 SGHNT, CDR2 YYREEE (reference sequence). With 9 bases clipped from V and 1 base from J, the junction kept 12 bases outside the gene matches. The CDR3 loop spans 15 amino acids. CDR3 DNA sequence: TGTGCCACCACTGGGTTGCGGGAGTCCCAAGAGACCCAGTACTTC. Translated: CATTGLRESQETQYF.

Written as DNA, the CDR3 is TGTGCCAGCAGCTGGGGACTAGCGGCAGATACGCAGTATTTT. It is translated as CASSWGLAADTQYF. The chain links TRBV7-3 to TRBJ2-3; 11 positions agree with TRBD2. CDR1 and CDR2 (germline): SGHTA, FQGTGA. The CDR3 sequence is 14 residues long. V lost 4 bases and J lost 4; bases outside the gene matches: 1.

The chain employs TRBV6-5 and TRBJ1-1, with 7 bases matching TRBD1. Germline-derived CDR1 and CDR2 are MNHEY and SVGAGI. The J segment lost 7 bases and the V segment lost 11 bases, leaving 7 bases of the junction unmatched. The CDR3 extends over 11 amino acids. In nucleotides, the CDR3 is TGTGCCTGTCGACAGGGATTTGAAGCTTTCTTT. Residues: CACRQGFEAFF.

This clone has only one observation. V is TRBV11-2 and J is TRBJ2-7; 8 nucleotides align to TRBD2. The V segment lost 1 base and the J segment 5 bases; nucleotides outside the gene matches: 16. Germline values: CDR1 SGHAT, CDR2 FQNNGV. CDR3 length: 18 residues. CDR3 bases: TGTGCCAGCAGCTTAGCCACTCTTAAAGGAGCGGGAGTCAACGAGCAGTACGTC. Its translation is CASSLATLKGAGVNEQYV.

The V call is TRBV11-3, the J call TRBJ2-2, with D perhaps matching TRBD2 (6 bases). The CDR3 loop spans 17 amino acids. Trimming removed 5 bases from V and 1 base from J, with 17 bases in between. Germline-derived CDR1 and CDR2 are SGHNT and YENEEA. Written as DNA, the CDR3 is TGTGCCAGCAGCCCTAGTTGGGGCGGGGTGAACACCGGGGAGCTGTTTTTT. This sequence encodes CASSPSWGGVNTGELFF.

The V gene is TRBV5-1, the J gene TRBJ1-2; TRBD1 agrees at 8 bases. The germline V gene has CDR1 SGHRS and CDR2 YFSETQ. CDR3 size: 17 residues. The V segment lost 3 bases and the J segment 3 bases; nucleotides outside the gene matches: 13. The DNA for the CDR3 is TGCGCCAGCAGCTCGCTCGACCGGACAGGGAGATACTATGGCTACACCTTC. Its protein product is CASSSLDRTGRYYGYTF.

The chain recombines TRBV21-1 with TRBJ2-3; TRBD1, as called in the table, went unchecked against the DNA. TRBV21-1 is recorded as a pseudogene. This CDR3 contains 14 residues. The CDR3 nucleotides are TGTGCCAGCAGCAAGGACAGGCCCCTAGATACGCAGTATTTT. It specifies CASSKDRPLDTQYF.

This clone was seen a handful of times. The rearrangement uses TRBV19 and TRBJ1-1; possible D gene TRBD1, 6 bases. Germline V gene sequence: CDR1 LNHDA, CDR2 SQIVND (reference sequence). This CDR3 region has 17 residues. V lost 8 bases to trimming and J lost 1 base, with 23 bases between them. In nucleotides, the CDR3 is TGTGCCAGTGTCCTCCGGGGGGGCTCCGCGGGGAACACTGAAGCTTTCTTT. Translated, it gives CASVLRGGSAGNTEAFF. The whole variable domain, filled in from reference TRBV19 and TRBJ1-1, reads DGGITQSPKYLFRKEGQNVTLSCEQNLNHDAMYWYRQDPGQGLRLIYYSQIVNDFQKGDIAEGYSVSREKKESFPLTVTSAQKNPTAFYLCASVLRGGSAGNTEAFFGQGTRLTVV.

This CDR3 is CAWSSGAGGLAAQYF. The CDR3 coding sequence is TGTGCCTGGAGTTCCGGAGCGGGGGGACTCGCGGCGCAGTATTTT. The J gene is TRBJ2-3, the V gene TRBV30, with 9 bases lining up with TRBD2. With V trimmed by 2 bases and J by 10 bases, 13 bases remained unmatched. The CDR3 runs 15 residues. CDR1 and CDR2 (germline): GTSNPN, SVGIG (reference sequence).

The V and J genes are TRBV6-5 and TRBJ2-1; D remains ambiguous. V lost 0 bases to trimming and J lost 9 bases, with 18 bases between them. The CDR3 contains 16 residues. Germline V gene sequence: CDR1 MNHEY, CDR2 SVGAGI. The CDR3 loop is CASSYSRSRRVLEQFF. CDR3 DNA sequence: TGTGCCAGCAGTTACTCGAGGTCTAGGCGCGTCCTTGAGCAGTTCTTC.

The V and J genes are TRBV6-1 and TRBJ1-3; no firm D call. In germline, CDR1 is MNHNS, CDR2 SASEGT. V was pared by 6 bases and J by 7 bases, with 13 bases between. The CDR3 runs to 13 residues. CDR3 amino acids: CASSPYVENTIYF. The CDR3 nucleotides read TGTGCCAGCAGCCCTTACGTAGAGAACACCATATATTTT.